This T cell receptor (beta chain) appears in the sequencing data of a study of blood T cell repertoires in COVID-19 (dated by TCRdb to between 2020 and 2021). Regarding the complete study: The collaborator samples originated in the United States, Italy and Spain and spanned the acute and convalescent phases of COVID-19. The material from the prospective study consisted of cDNA or gDNA derived from T cells, B-cell-depleted T cells, or PBMCs. The dataset comprised deeply sampled blood TCRbeta repertoires from subjects exposed to, actively infected with, or recovered from COVID-19. The repertoires were released in a freely available public database intended as a resource for research on the immune response to SARS-CoV-2. Samples came from the ongoing ImmuneRACE study (first 160 participants) plus 1,254 subjects from 6 global collaborators. The sample metadata nearly always contained a de-identified subject ID, COVID-19 status, age in years and sex. Where available, HLA class I and class II types were obtained from metadata supplied by the sample provider rather than from assay-based typing. Overall results and qualifications from the work: The quantity of clinical and demographic metadata differed by source and by participant and was supplied without curation.

Remarks on this clone: Its specific antigen is unknown. No clone much larger than this one lies a single base away; base qualities are absent.

The immunoSEQ Assay, a bias-controlled multiplex PCR, was used to amplify TCRbeta CDR3 regions from genomic DNA. From the authors' description of their analysis: The number of nucleated cells in each sample was estimated from the amplification of reference gene primers within the assay. To quantify the absolute abundance of each unique TCRbeta CDR3 rearrangement, sequence reads were collapsed and filtered. For each sample, productive Simpson clonality was calculated by taking the square root of Simpson's diversity index across productive rearrangements. This is the immuneACCESS table as TCRdb keeps it, with only in-frame sequences that have V and J called. A part of the clones is gone; compared with another copy, unresolved V genes explain less than half, and the rest is unexplained. That table furnishes V, J and clone size, whereas the DNA furnished D and trimming. Present in this sample are under 200,000 clones, about 86% of which were seen just once. Around 7% of the sample belongs to the ten largest clones.

Relative to germline, V is missing 0 bases and J is missing 4 bases, with 4 bases of the junction outside any gene match. CDR1 and CDR2 are drawn from the germline V gene: SGHTA, FQGTGA. The CDR3, from cysteine to phenylalanine, totals 15 residues. Just CDR3 DNA is preserved here, 45 bases in frame from base 1. Collaborating institutions collected whole blood in K2EDTA tubes following their own protocols. For TCRbeta analysis, collaborators shipped samples as frozen whole blood, isolated PBMCs, or DNA extracted from either of those sample types. The sequencing input was peripheral blood. The sequence derives from a man aged 50 to 59 with active or convalescent COVID-19. The chain is assembled from TRBV7-3 and TRBJ1-1, with TRBD1 identical over 8 junction bases. The CDR3 has the sequence CASSLTGQGATEAFF. The nucleotide sequence reads as follows: TGTGCCAGCAGCTTAACTGGCCAGGGGGCCACTGAAGCTTTCTTT.